The 18 T cell receptor beta chains below all came from one sample that was sequenced in a study of T cell responses to AZD1222 COVID-19 vaccine. Clones were read by immunoSEQ multiplex PCR, and TCRdb kept only the in-frame ones, dropping some. The profile covers 40,000 to 60,000 clones, with under 85% appearing a single time and 20% to 25% taken by the ten largest. Sequencing was performed on peripheral blood, taken on day 0 of MenACWY control vaccination. The receptors shown here come from an adult in good health.

The chain recombines TRBV28 with TRBJ2-5; 12 bases agree with TRBD2. Trimming cost V 6 bases and J 3 bases; bases outside gene matches: 2. CDR3 length: 14 residues. CDR1 and CDR2 from the germline V gene are MDHEN and SYDVKM. The chain's CDR3 is CASRTSGRKETQYF. CDR3 nucleotides: TGTGCCAGCAGGACTAGCGGGAGAAAAGAGACCCAGTACTTC.

The V call is TRBV5-4, the J call TRBJ1-4; 7 bases line up with TRBD1. V lost 1 base to trimming and J lost 5 bases; unmatched junction nucleotides: 2. The CDR3 sequence is 14 residues long. Germline V gene data show CDR1 as SGHNT and CDR2 as YYREEE (reference sequence). The CDR3: CASSLPGGNEKLFF. The CDR3 nucleotides read TGTGCCAGCAGCTTGCCAGGGGGAAATGAAAAACTGTTTTTT.

The chain employs TRBV4-1 and TRBJ1-2; D gene ambiguous. Trimming cost V 3 bases and J 0 bases, with 8 bases left between them. Germline V gene sequence: CDR1 MGHRA, CDR2 YSYEKL. The CDR3 loop spans 14 amino acids. The CDR3 sequence: CASSHNNPNYGYTF. In nucleotides, the CDR3 is TGCGCCAGCAGCCATAACAACCCTAACTATGGCTACACCTTC.

The table lists this clone with a count of one. This sequence joins TRBV7-8 and TRBJ1-1; D is perhaps TRBD1 (5 bases). Trimming removed 1 base at V and 0 bases at J, with 9 bases between. CDR3 length: 15 residues. Germline CDR1 reads SGHVS; CDR2 reads FQNEAQ. CDR3 amino acids: CASSLDRTLNTEAFF. CDR3 sequence (DNA): TGTGCCAGCAGCTTAGACAGGACTTTGAACACTGAAGCTTTCTTT.

This chain joins TRBV4-2 and TRBJ2-2; D gene uncertain. The CDR3 covers 13 residues. V was shortened by 1 base and J by 6 bases, with 6 bases between the two germline ends. CDR1 and CDR2 from the germline V gene are LGHNA and YNFKEQ. The CDR3 DNA reads TGTGCCAGCAGCCAAGGGCCACCCGGGGAGCTGTTTTTT. Amino acid sequence: CASSQGPPGELFF.

J is TRBJ1-5 and V is TRBV7-8; D is undetermined. V was clipped by 5 bases and J by 3 bases, with 8 bases between them. The germline V gene has CDR1 SGHVS and CDR2 FQNEAQ. The CDR3 contains 13 residues. CDR3 DNA sequence: TGTGCCAGCAGCGTGGGAATCAATCAGCCCCAGCATTTT. Its protein product is CASSVGINQPQHF.

V is TRBV27 and J is TRBJ2-1; 10 bases are a match to TRBD2. Losses at the gene ends were 8 bases for V and 4 bases for J; bases not matched to a gene: 11. The CDR3 runs to 16 residues. The V gene's germline CDR1 is MNHEY and CDR2 SMNVEV (reference sequence). The CDR3 here is CASSRALAGDYNEQFF. As DNA, the CDR3 is TGTGCCAGCTCCCGTGCCCTAGCGGGAGATTACAATGAGCAGTTCTTC.

V is TRBV2 and J is TRBJ1-5, with D unclear. V gave up 5 bases and J gave up 3 bases, with 8 bases separating them. Germline assignment: CDR1 SNHLY and CDR2 FYNNEI. This CDR3 has 13 residues. The CDR3 is CASSPASNQPQHF. The CDR3 DNA is TGTGCCAGCAGTCCGGCCTCCAATCAGCCCCAGCATTTT.

This clone was seen only a few times. The genes are TRBV30 and TRBJ2-5; TRBD1 aligns across 8 bases. The germline V gene has CDR1 GTSNPN and CDR2 SVGIG (reference sequence). After removal of 2 bases from V and 4 bases from J, the junction contained 6 bases not matched to a gene. The CDR3 is 14 amino acids. CDR3 loop: CAWSPGQGGETQYF. The CDR3 bases are TGTGCCTGGAGTCCAGGACAGGGAGGAGAGACCCAGTACTTC.

The V gene is TRBV5-1, the J gene TRBJ2-1; D perhaps matches TRBD2 (6 bases). Germline values: CDR1 SGHRS, CDR2 YFSETQ. CDR3 length equals 16 residues. Trimming removed 4 bases from V and 5 bases from J, with 19 bases in between. The CDR3 DNA follows: TGCGCCAGCAGCCCTCCCAGGTCCAGACTAGACAATGAGCAGTTCTTC. It yields the protein CASSPPRSRLDNEQFF. The variable domain in full, with the rest retrieved from reference TRBV5-1 and TRBJ2-1, is KAGVTQTPRYLIKTRGQQVTLSCSPISGHRSVSWYQQTPGQGLQFLFEYFSETQRNKGNFPGRFSGRQFSNSRSEMNVSTLELGDSALYLCASSPPRSRLDNEQFFGPGTRLTVL.

This clone was picked up a small number of times. The genes are TRBV18 and TRBJ1-2; D gene uncertain. V dropped 0 bases and J dropped 13 bases, with 12 bases sitting between them. This CDR3 contains 12 residues. The germline V gene encodes CDR1 KGHSH and CDR2 LQKENI. The CDR3 region is CASSPPLRPCTF. The CDR3 DNA sequence: TGTGCCAGCTCACCACCGCTTAGGCCATGCACCTTC.

CDR3 region: CASSYETNQPQHF. CDR3 sequence (DNA): TGTGCCAGCAGTTATGAGACCAATCAGCCCCAGCATTTT. This chain joins TRBV6-6 and TRBJ1-5, with D unresolved. V was shortened by 3 bases and J by 3 bases, with 6 bases between the two germline ends. The CDR3 spans 13 residues. Germline CDR1 and CDR2: MNHNY and SVGAGI (reference sequence).

The chain uses TRBV3-1 (or the pseudogene TRBV3-2) and TRBJ1-2; 7 bases are a match to TRBD1. Trimming at V came to 4 bases and at J to 7 bases, leaving 12 bases not matched to a gene. Germline V gives CDR1 LGHDT, CDR2 YNNKEL (reference sequence). The CDR3 is 15 residues long. CDR3 loop: CASSPGTAVAGGYTF. CDR3 sequence (DNA): TGTGCCAGCAGCCCCGGGACAGCCGTAGCGGGTGGCTACACCTTC.

The gene calls are TRBV10-2 and TRBJ2-3, with 11 bases identical to TRBD2. The germline V gene encodes CDR1 WSHSY and CDR2 SAAADI. The CDR3 length is 15 residues. With 6 bases clipped from V and 0 bases from J, the junction kept 2 bases outside the gene matches. Written as DNA, the CDR3 is TGCGCCAGCAGGTTAGCGGGAGGGAGCACAGATACGCAGTATTTT. It codes for CASRLAGGSTDTQYF.

This clone was found once. The chain joins TRBV28 to TRBJ2-7; 11 bases are shared with TRBD2. The CDR3 length is 15 residues. Germline CDR1 is MDHEN and CDR2 is SYDVKM. J lost 6 bases, V lost 5 bases, and 9 bases had no gene match. DNA for the CDR3: TGTGCCAGCAGTCCCCGACTAGCGGGGCTCCTCGAGCAGTACTTC. Translated: CASSPRLAGLLEQYF.

Here the CDR3 DNA reads TGTGCCAGCAGCCAAGGGGGAGGCTCACCCCTCCACTTT. The encoded protein is CASSQGGGSPLHF. V is TRBV3-1 (or the pseudogene TRBV3-2) and J is TRBJ1-6; D is unresolved. Looked up from germline, CDR1 is LGHDT and CDR2 is YNNKEL (reference sequence). V was clipped by 1 base and J by 10 bases, with 8 bases between them. This CDR3 spans 13 amino acids.

The chain employs TRBV19 and TRBJ2-5; a possible D gene is TRBD2 (5 bases). This CDR3 has 13 amino acids. V lost 7 bases and J 9 bases, leaving 18 bases between the germline ends. Germline CDR1 LNHDA, CDR2 SQIVND (reference sequence). The CDR3 loop reads CASNSAEREAQYF. As DNA, the CDR3 is TGTGCCAGTAACTCAGCGGAGCGTGAGGCCCAGTACTTC.

The V and J genes are TRBV4-1 and TRBJ1-2; D is uncertain. The CDR3 extends over 15 amino acids. Deletions cut 2 bases from V and 4 bases from J, with 14 bases between. CDR1 and CDR2 (germline): MGHRA, YSYEKL. In DNA, the CDR3 is TGCGCCAGCAGCCAATCGGTCGGGCTTCCCTATGGCTACACCTTC. It translates to CASSQSVGLPYGYTF.